A single sample is the source of the 28 T cell receptor beta chains below, sequenced in a study of identical twins. Using its own MiXCR run on the 5' RACE reads, TCRdb lists one record per CDR3 protein. The table lists some 590,000 distinct CDR3 sequences, 7.5% to 10% of them singletons. This sample was also put to use in a study of yellow fever vaccine responses in identical twins.

Sequenced sample: PBMCs. The receptors here all came from a woman younger than 30 in good health.

This chain uses TRBV20-1 with TRBJ2-7, with 8 nucleotides matching TRBD1. The CDR3 loop spans 14 amino acids. Germline CDR1 is DFQATT and CDR2 is SNEGSKA (reference sequence). With V trimmed by 6 bases and J by 2 bases, 9 bases remained unmatched. For the CDR3, the DNA is TGCAGTGCAAGCCGGTCAGGGGGCACCTACGAGCAGTACTTC. Translating gives CSASRSGGTYEQYF.

The chain uses TRBV6-5 and TRBJ1-2; no firm D call. The CDR3 contains 14 residues. V lost 0 bases and J lost 3, with 8 bases in between. The germline V gene has CDR1 MNHEY and CDR2 SVGAGI. The DNA for the CDR3 is TGTGCCAGCAGTTACTCCCCGACTCACTATGGCTACACCTTC. Translating it yields CASSYSPTHYGYTF.

The chain employs TRBV12-3 or TRBV12-4 and TRBJ2-1; no firm D call. This CDR3 has 13 residues. The V gene lost 3 bases and the J gene lost 2 bases, with 5 bases spanning the gap. CDR3 in amino acids: CASSFEAYNEQFF. In nucleotides, the CDR3 is TGTGCCAGCAGTTTTGAGGCCTACAATGAGCAGTTCTTC.

The J gene is TRBJ1-1, the V gene TRBV2, with D possibly TRBD1 on 5 matching bases. V was trimmed by 6 bases and J by 4 bases, leaving 12 bases between them. The CDR3 consists of 13 residues. Germline assignment: CDR1 SNHLY and CDR2 FYNNEI. Here the CDR3 DNA reads TGTGCCAGCAGAGAGGGACGTGCCACTGAAGCTTTCTTT. This translates into CASREGRATEAFF.

This clonotype was recorded at least ten times. This sequence joins TRBV12-3 or TRBV12-4 and TRBJ2-1; the D call may be TRBD1 or TRBD2 (5 bases each). The CDR3 contains 11 residues. V lost 4 bases, J lost 10 bases, and 8 bases lay in between. This chain's CDR3 is CASSSGREQFF. CDR3 DNA: TGTGCCAGCAGTTCGGGACGGGAGCAGTTCTTC.

In this sample, this clonotype turned up a few times. The chain joins TRBV7-2 to TRBJ2-1; 10 bases fit TRBD1. CDR3 length: 15 residues. Germline lookup yields CDR1 SGHTA and CDR2 FQGNSA. With 4 bases clipped from V and 9 bases from J, the junction kept 9 bases outside the gene matches. This CDR3 reads CASSYYDRGQGEQFF. The CDR3 region has the DNA TGTGCCAGCAGCTACTATGACAGGGGGCAGGGTGAGCAGTTCTTC.

Ten or more counts support this clonotype. J is TRBJ1-5 and V is TRBV6-2 or TRBV6-3; D call uncertain. V was cut by 5 bases and J by 0 bases, with 8 bases left in between. CDR1 is MNHEY and CDR2 is SVGEGT in the germline V gene. This CDR3 is 14 amino acids long. The CDR3 nucleotides are TGTGCCAGCAGTCACGAATATAGCAATCAGCCCCAGCATTTT. Residues: CASSHEYSNQPQHF.

The chain is built from TRBV19 and TRBJ2-1; either TRBD1 or TRBD2 may fit D (5 bases each). Germline CDR1 reads LNHDA; CDR2 reads SQIVND (reference sequence). The V gene lost 6 bases and the J gene lost 7 bases, with 22 bases spanning the gap. The CDR3 consists of 16 residues. CDR3 coding DNA: TGTGCCAGTAGAGGGGTAGGAGAGGTTTCGGGAAATGAGCAGTTCTTC. Translation gives CASRGVGEVSGNEQFF.

Ten or more counts support this clonotype. The chain links TRBV4-3 to TRBJ2-3; the D gene could be TRBD1 or TRBD2 (5 bases each). This CDR3 comprises 15 residues. V was cut by 1 base and J by 2 bases, with 10 bases left in between. Germline V lookup: CDR1 LGHNA, CDR2 YSLEER. The CDR3 loop reads CASSQGTGPTDTQYF. Here the CDR3 DNA reads TGCGCCAGCAGCCAAGGAACGGGACCCACAGATACGCAGTATTTT.

This chain uses TRBV4-3 with TRBJ2-7; tentative D call: TRBD2 (5 bases). CDR1 LGHNA and CDR2 YSLEER come from the germline V gene. Trimming removed 5 bases at V and 2 bases at J, with 13 bases between. The length of the CDR3 is 14 residues. CDR3 sequence: CASSSVPGTYEQYF. Written as DNA, the CDR3 is TGCGCCAGCAGCTCCGTTCCGGGAACCTACGAGCAGTACTTC.

Many counts were recorded for this clonotype. The gene calls are TRBV12-3 or TRBV12-4 and TRBJ2-7; 7 nucleotides agree with TRBD2. V shed 5 bases, J shed 0 bases, and the junction held 10 bases outside the gene matches. CDR3 length equals 16 residues. In DNA form, the CDR3 reads TGTGCCAGCAGTCCGTCGGGACTACCCATCTCCTACGAGCAGTACTTC. The encoded protein is CASSPSGLPISYEQYF.

At least ten counts were recorded for this clonotype. The chain has TRBV29-1 and TRBJ2-1; 7 bases line up with TRBD2. Per germline, CDR1 SQVTM and CDR2 ANQGSEA. V lost 6 bases and J lost 1; bases outside the gene matches: 6. The CDR3 runs 14 residues. The CDR3 DNA reads TGCAGCGTCTATCTAGCGGTGTCCTACAATGAGCAGTTCTTC. It encodes CSVYLAVSYNEQFF.

This clonotype turned up a few times. This chain joins TRBV20-1 and TRBJ2-7; D might be TRBD2 (5 bases). The V and J ends lost 1 base and 3 bases respectively, with 16 bases between them. Germline CDR1 and CDR2: DFQATT and SNEGSKA (reference sequence). This CDR3 is built from 15 residues. The CDR3 protein is CSARGMGGRVYEQYF. In nucleotides, the CDR3 is TGCAGTGCTAGAGGGATGGGCGGGCGGGTCTACGAGCAGTACTTC.

This clonotype occurred a few times. This chain links TRBV20-1 with TRBJ2-2; 10 bases map to TRBD2. V gave up 4 bases and J gave up 8 bases; unmatched junction bases: 13. CDR1 is DFQATT, CDR2 SNEGSKA, per germline (reference sequence). This CDR3 has 16 residues. CDR3 bases: TGCAGTGCTACCTACAGCGGGGGGGACCACCGGGGGGAGCTGTTTTTT. Protein: CSATYSGGDHRGELFF.

This clonotype was detected only a few times. The chain carries TRBV5-1 and TRBJ2-7, with D perhaps assigned TRBD1 or TRBD2 (5 bases each). Germline values: CDR1 SGHRS, CDR2 YFSETQ. The CDR3 length is 18 residues. Trimming cost V 0 bases and J 2 bases, with 21 bases left between them. The CDR3 sequence: CASSLDNLGTTWAYEQYF. CDR3 in DNA: TGCGCCAGCAGCTTGGACAACTTAGGGACCACCTGGGCCTACGAGCAGTACTTC.

The chain uses TRBV3-1 and TRBJ1-1; unclear D gene. CDR1 and CDR2 from the germline V gene are LGHDT and YNNKEL (reference sequence). V lost 4 bases and J 2 bases, leaving 14 bases between the germline ends. The CDR3 spans 15 residues. The DNA for the CDR3 is TGTGCCAGCAGCCCCCAACTGGTCAAAAACACTGAAGCTTTCTTT. It specifies CASSPQLVKNTEAFF. The full variable domain, with the rest looked up from reference TRBV3-1 and TRBJ1-1, is DTAVSQTPKYLVTQMGNDKSIKCEQNLGHDTMYWYKQDSKKFLKIMFSYNNKELIINETVPNRFSPKSPDKAHLNLHINSLELGDSAVYFCASSPQLVKNTEAFFGQGTRLTVV.

This clonotype appeared a few times. This chain connects TRBV7-2 to TRBJ2-5, with 8 bases lining up with TRBD1. The CDR3 is made up of 16 amino acids. The J segment lost 3 bases and the V segment lost 4 bases, leaving 10 bases of the junction unmatched. CDR1 and CDR2 (germline): SGHTA, FQGNSA. The CDR3 DNA sequence: TGTGCCAGCAGCTCCCCAATTCTGACAGGGGAAGAGACCCAGTACTTC. It translates to CASSSPILTGEETQYF.

This clonotype was seen many times. Its ends do not fully match the called genes, so a read error is possible. V usage is TRBV5-1 and J usage is TRBJ2-2; TRBD1 matches 8 bases. Germline V gene sequence: CDR1 SGHRS, CDR2 YFSETQ. There are 14 residues in the CDR3. In DNA, the CDR3 is TGTGCCAGCAGTCCGGACAGGGCAACCGGGGAGCTGTTTTTT. It encodes CASSPDRATGELFF.

The rearrangement links TRBV11-2 to TRBJ2-7; unclear D gene. Germline CDR1 is SGHAT and CDR2 is FQNNGV. The CDR3 covers 14 residues. Trimming removed 6 bases from V and 0 bases from J, with 12 bases in between. CDR3 DNA: TGTGCCAGCAGGTTGGGGTCACTCTCCTACGAGCAGTACTTC. Its translation is CASRLGSLSYEQYF.

This clonotype was found many times. The chain carries TRBV6-5 and TRBJ2-2, with D possibly being TRBD1 (6 bases). This CDR3 contains 14 residues. V was pared by 2 bases and J by 5 bases, with 9 bases between. Germline CDR1 reads MNHEY; CDR2 reads SVGAGI. In DNA, the CDR3 is TGTGCCAGCAGTTACGGACAGACTACCGGGGAGCTGTTTTTT. It encodes CASSYGQTTGELFF.

This clonotype turned up a few times. The chain combines TRBV4-1 with TRBJ2-3; 10 bases are shared with TRBD2. CDR3 length: 19 residues. Germline V gene lookup returns CDR1 MGHRA and CDR2 YSYEKL. Losses at the gene ends were 0 bases for V and 0 bases for J; bases not matched to a gene: 9. The CDR3 here is CASSQDRLAGVSSTDTQYF. The CDR3 DNA sequence: TGCGCCAGCAGCCAAGATCGGCTAGCGGGAGTTTCTAGCACAGATACGCAGTATTTT.

A few counts support this clonotype. This sequence joins TRBV5-1 and TRBJ2-5; tentative D call: TRBD1 (5 bases). The V gene lost 0 bases and the J gene lost 2 bases, with 11 bases spanning the gap. CDR1 and CDR2 from the germline V gene are SGHRS and YFSETQ. The CDR3 totals 15 residues. The CDR3 bases are TGCGCCAGCAGCTTGGGGGATCACAGGCAAGAGACCCAGTACTTC. Amino acids: CASSLGDHRQETQYF.

This clonotype was picked up many times. V usage is TRBV4-3 and J usage is TRBJ2-5; a weak D match, TRBD2 (6 bases). Germline CDR1 LGHNA, CDR2 YSLEER. The CDR3 length is 11 residues. Trimming stripped 6 bases from V and 7 bases from J, with 9 bases between. CDR3 sequence: CASSLRGTQYF. The CDR3 nucleotides are TGCGCCAGCAGTCTGCGGGGGACCCAGTACTTC.

In nucleotides, the CDR3 is TGTGCCAGCAGTTACTCGACCCTATCCACAGATACGCAGTATTTT. The encoded protein is CASSYSTLSTDTQYF. The rearrangement joins TRBV6-5 to TRBJ2-3, with D hard to call. There are 15 residues in the CDR3. The V and J ends lost 0 bases and 2 bases respectively, with 9 bases between them. Germline V gives CDR1 MNHEY, CDR2 SVGAGI.

The CDR3 DNA sequence: TGTGCCAGCAGCCCAGGGGGGATCGGGGAGACCCAGTACTTC. It is translated as CASSPGGIGETQYF. This rearrangement joins TRBV7-3 to TRBJ2-5; weak D call: TRBD1 (7 bases). This CDR3 comprises 14 residues. The V gene lost 5 bases and the J gene lost 5 bases, with 15 bases spanning the gap. CDR1 and CDR2 (germline): SGHTA, FQGTGA.

This clonotype is a singleton in its sample. The V gene is TRBV7-2, the J gene TRBJ2-7; D not resolved. This CDR3 is built from 14 residues. Per germline, CDR1 SGHTA and CDR2 FQGNSA. The V end was cut by 1 base, the J end by 2 bases, with 9 bases between. As DNA, the CDR3 is TGTGCCAGCAGCTTAGGTTCTCTACCCTACGAGCAGTACTTC. Its protein is CASSLGSLPYEQYF.

The sample holds a few counts of this clonotype. The genes are TRBV9 and TRBJ2-3; 16 bases match TRBD2. The V gene end was trimmed by 0 bases and the J gene end by 4 bases; junction bases not matched to a gene: 5. The germline V gene encodes CDR1 SGDLS and CDR2 YYNGEE. CDR3 size: 18 residues. The CDR3 sequence is CASSVEGLAGGRSDTQYF. CDR3 DNA sequence: TGTGCCAGCAGCGTAGAGGGACTAGCGGGGGGGAGGTCAGATACGCAGTATTTT.

The chain has TRBV11-2 and TRBJ2-7; D remains ambiguous. This CDR3 comprises 17 residues. The V gene's germline CDR1 is SGHAT and CDR2 FQNNGV. V was trimmed by 0 bases and J by 2 bases, leaving 17 bases between them. CDR3 residues: CASSLDPGLLWPYEQYF. CDR3 DNA sequence: TGTGCCAGCAGCTTAGACCCCGGCCTCCTTTGGCCCTACGAGCAGTACTTC.